This is a list of T cell receptor beta chains from one sample in a study of shared clonotypes between healthy human individuals. Clones were sequenced by immunoSEQ multiplex PCR, and TCRdb holds only the in-frame ones, with some missing. The sample holds roughly 1,800,000 clones, about 95% seen once. The sequenced sample consisted of naive CD8+ T cells sorted from blood. The source is a man aged 18 to 29 in good health. Both conserved end residues are part of each CDR3. The D gene is left open where the match is weak. A clone size is listed for some rows: how often the clone was seen (once, few, many), or a class if it is expanded.

>NA|TRBJ2-3|TRBV2|NA
TGTGCCTCCCCCAGCGAAAGGTACACAGATACGCAGTATTTT
CASPSERYTDTQYF
>NA|TRBJ1-1|TRBV6-5|once
TGTGCCAGCAGTTACGGGGGGACGGAGAACACTGAAGCTTTCTTT
CASSYGGTENTEAFF
>NA|TRBJ1-5|TRBV10-1|NA
TGCGCCAGCAGTGAGGGAGGAAAGGGGGATCAGCCCCAGCATTTT
CASSEGGKGDQPQHF
>NA|TRBJ2-7|TRBV4-1|NA
TGCGCCAGCAGCCACATTTTCCCTAGTGAAACCTACGAGCAGTACTTC
CASSHIFPSETYEQYF
>NA|TRBJ2-7|TRBV27|NA
TGTGCCAGCAGTTTGGCAGGGAACGAGCAGTACTTC
CASSLAGNEQYF
>NA|TRBJ1-1|TRBV2|NA
TGTGCCTCAAGGAGCCGCGTCGGTATTAGGAACACTGAAGCTTTCTTT
CASRSRVGIRNTEAFF
>NA|TRBJ2-1|TRBV27|NA
TGTGCCAGCAGTTTCGTAGGCGTACAGGGCAGCCATGAGCAGTTCTTC
CASSFVGVQGSHEQFF
>NA|TRBJ2-1|TRBV9|NA
TGTGCCAGCAGCGTAGGACGCTGGAGCTCCTACAATGAGCAGTTCTTC
CASSVGRWSSYNEQFF
>NA|TRBJ2-5|TRBV7-8|NA
TGTGCCAGCAGCTTAGTAGCGGTACAAGAGACCCAGTACTTC
CASSLVAVQETQYF
>NA|TRBJ1-5|TRBV18|NA
TGTGCCAGCTCACCAACCGGGTATAGCAATCAGCCCCAGCATTTT
CASSPTGYSNQPQHF
>TRBD1|TRBJ2-7|TRBV30|NA
TGTGCCTGGAGTGTAAGGGACAGTGTCTACGAGCAGTACTTC
CAWSVRDSVYEQYF
>NA|TRBJ1-2|TRBV6-1|NA
TGTGCCAGCAGCCCCGACACCGGTGGCTACACCTTC
CASSPDTGGYTF
>TRBD1|TRBJ1-2|TRBV10-3|once
TGTGCCATCAGTGAGTCGACAGGGGGCAATGGCTACACCTTC
CAISESTGGNGYTF
>NA|TRBJ2-3|TRBV27|NA
TGTGCCAGCAGTTTATTAGGTAAAGATACGCAGTATTTT
CASSLLGKDTQYF